This TCR beta chain was profiled in a study of T cells in Graves' hyperthyroidism and ophthalmopathy. What was amplified from RNA transcripts were TCR beta CDR3 regions. First-round RT-PCR of the TCR CDR3 relied on the HTBI primer set. TCRdb ran MiXCR on the multiplex PCR reads and lists one entry per CDR3 protein. The table lists 450,000 to 600,000 distinct CDR3 sequences, nearly 20% of them singletons, with approximately 50% in the top ten. The CDR3 is 17 amino acids. V dropped 0 bases and J dropped 3; count of bases not matched to a gene: 9. CDR1 and CDR2 from the germline V gene are MGHRA and YSYEKL.

The chain links TRBV4-1 to TRBJ2-3; 7 positions match TRBD2. The sample consisted of blood. The receptor was isolated from a man aged 35-49 years with Graves' ophthalmopathy. As DNA, the CDR3 is TGCGCCAGCAGCCAAGACGGTGGCGGGAGTGGGACAGATACGCAGTATTTT. This gives the protein CASSQDGGGSGTDTQYF.